These T cell receptor beta chains were read from a single sample in a study of blood T cell repertoires in COVID-19. Profiling relied on immunoSEQ multiplex PCR, and the TCRdb table lists in-frame clones only, not all of them. The data hold more than 250,000 clones, with around nine tenths observed a single time. The sample was PBMCs or T cells enriched from blood (not recorded which). These receptors all come from a woman in her 40s who had recovered from COVID-19. CDR3s include the opening cysteine and the closing phenylalanine or tryptophan. The order of the fields is J gene, clone size, D gene, V gene, CDR3 DNA, CDR3 protein. D genes are given only for firm matches. Expanded clones are given a class, and other clones once, few, many or no size at all.

TRBJ2-1,-,-,TRBV27,TGTGCCAGCAGTGTACAGGCCTACAATGAGCAGTTCTTC,CASSVQAYNEQFF
TRBJ2-1,-,TRBD1,TRBV10-1,TGCGCCAGCAGTGCCGGGACAGGGTGTAACAATGAGCAGTTCTTC,CASSAGTGCNNEQFF
TRBJ1-2,-,TRBD1,TRBV9,TGTGCCAGCAGCACAGGGACAGGAAACTATGGCTACACCTTC,CASSTGTGNYGYTF
TRBJ2-7,-,-,TRBV6-5,TGTGCCAGCAGTCCCACAGTGAGCTCCTACGAGCAGTACTTC,CASSPTVSSYEQYF
TRBJ2-7,-,TRBD1,TRBV28,TGTGCCAGCAGTCCCGGGACAGTAAGTTACGAGCAGTACTTC,CASSPGTVSYEQYF
TRBJ1-5,-,TRBD1,TRBV28,TGTGCCAGCAGTCGGACAGGGGGCCATCAGCCCCAGCATTTT,CASSRTGGHQPQHF
TRBJ2-5,few,TRBD2,TRBV5-1,TGCGCCAGCCGGATGGGGAGGCGGGAGTCGGGTGAGACCCAGTACTTC,CASRMGRRESGETQYF
TRBJ2-7,-,TRBD2,TRBV3-1/TRBV3-2,TGTGCCAGCAGCCAAGATACTAGCGGGAGAAGTGGTTTGTACGAGCAGTACTTC,CASSQDTSGRSGLYEQYF
TRBJ2-1,-,-,TRBV2,TGTGCCAGCAGTGAGGTTTTTCGGGTCGAGAGAAATGAGCAGTTCTTC,CASSEVFRVERNEQFF
TRBJ2-1,few,TRBD1,TRBV3-1/TRBV3-2,TGTGCCAGCAGCGAGTGGACAGGGGCAAAGAATGAGCAGTTCTTC,CASSEWTGAKNEQFF
TRBJ2-5,-,TRBD2,TRBV7-3,TGTGCCAGCAGCCAAACTAGCGGAGACCTGTCCCAGTACTTC,CASSQTSGDLSQYF
TRBJ2-1,-,TRBD2,TRBV7-2,TGTGCCAGCAGCCCCGGGACTAGCGGGACCGGTGAGCAGTTCTTC,CASSPGTSGTGEQFF
TRBJ1-2,-,-,TRBV28,TGTGCCAGCAGTTTATCGGTGGGCGGCTACACCTTC,CASSLSVGGYTF
TRBJ2-5,once,TRBD1,TRBV27,TGTGCCACCCAGGGGACAGGACAAGAGACCCAGTACTTC,CATQGTGQETQYF
TRBJ1-5,-,-,TRBV27,TGTGCCAGCAGTTTCAGGCGGGGGCCAAGCAATCAGCCCCAGCATTTT,CASSFRRGPSNQPQHF
TRBJ2-7,-,-,TRBV2,TGTGCCAGCAGTAGACAGTCCCTCTACGAGCAGTACTTC,CASSRQSLYEQYF
TRBJ2-3,-,-,TRBV7-9,TGTGCCAGCAGCTTAAGGGGGTCAGATACGCAGTATTTT,CASSLRGSDTQYF
TRBJ2-5,-,-,TRBV28,TGTGCCAGCAGTTTCGGCCGCTGGGGGGAGGGGGAAGAGACCCAGTACTTC,CASSFGRWGEGEETQYF
TRBJ2-1,-,TRBD2,TRBV7-9,TGTGCCAGCAGCTTAAGTGGGACTAGCGGGAAAGTTGAGCAGTTCTTC,CASSLSGTSGKVEQFF
TRBJ2-3,once,TRBD2,TRBV9,TGTGCCAGCAGCGTAGGCGGGAGGGCGGCAGATACGCAGTATTTT,CASSVGGRAADTQYF